The clone carrying this T cell receptor (beta chain) appeared a few times. The CDR3 totals 17 residues. Trimming removed 3 bases from V and 0 bases from J; junction bases left unmatched: 8. CDR1 ENHRY and CDR2 SYGVKD come from the germline V gene. These data come from a study of blood T cell repertoires in COVID-19. The protocol was immunoSEQ multiplex PCR, while the TCRdb copy is restricted to in-frame clones and leaves out a portion. The profile shows under 250,000 clones, 80% to 85% of them singletons. The TCR was taken from a woman aged 45-60 years with acute COVID-19. The chain couples TRBV10-3 to TRBJ1-5; 7 nucleotides agree with TRBD1. Sequenced sample: PBMCs or T cells enriched from blood (not recorded which). The CDR3 here is CAISDPSRDSSNQPQHF. The CDR3 DNA is TGTGCCATCAGTGATCCGTCCCGGGACAGTAGCAATCAGCCCCAGCATTTT.